The clone carrying this T cell receptor (beta chain) is judged medium-sized (0.01 to 0.1%). Its antigen is not known. This entry is derived from a study of breast tumors, draining lymph nodes, adjacent tissues. Study-level points and caveats: Tumor TCR diversity was below lymph nodes but above nontumor tissue. Data fit most tumor T cells coming from lymph node, expanding in tumor. Tumor T cell lymph node origin was a supported hypothesis, not proven. Tumor and nontumor repertoires were significantly more similar in luminal-like than in basal-like breast cancer.

Germline V gene sequence: CDR1 DFQATT, CDR2 SNEGSKA (reference sequence). The CDR3 loop spans 13 amino acids. With 1 base clipped from V and 3 bases from J, the junction kept 0 bases outside the gene matches. MiXCR was run by TCRdb on the multiplex PCR reads, yielding one entry per CDR3 protein. The sample contains 20,000 or so distinct CDR3 sequences, roughly 45% of which appear only once. The sequence came from a female donor with breast cancer. Some clones in this sample may be carry-over from other donors' samples. Sequencing was performed on breast tumor tissue. The gene calls are TRBV20-1 and TRBJ2-7, with 10 bases that match TRBD2. The DNA of the CDR3 is TGCAGTGCTAGAGGACTAGCGGGCTACGAGCAGTACTTC. Translated, it gives CSARGLAGYEQYF.